This passage covers 23 T cell receptor beta chains from one sample sequenced in a study of shared clonotypes between healthy human individuals. Only in-frame clones appear in the TCRdb table, and some are missing; sequencing was by immunoSEQ multiplex PCR. The sample has more than 2,000,000 clones; around 94% are singletons. Sequenced input: naive CD4+ T cells sorted from blood. Subset here: CD45RA+ positively selected. Every receptor here comes from a man younger than 35 in good health.

The chain is built from TRBV6-1 and TRBJ2-5; 9 bases are shared with TRBD2. The last part of the DNA fits TRBJ2-7 better; the J call may be wrong. Germline-derived CDR1 and CDR2 are MNHNS and SASEGT. The CDR3 runs to 15 residues. CDR3 region: CASNESGGPSYEQYF. The CDR3 DNA reads as TGTGCCAGCAACGAAAGCGGGGGGCCCTCCTACGAGCAGTACTTC.

This clone occurred once. The rearrangement joins TRBV27 to TRBJ1-5; D gene unclear. Trimming left V 5 bases short and J 2 bases short, with 13 bases between. The germline CDR1 and CDR2 sequences are MNHEY and SMNVEV (reference sequence). The CDR3 runs 15 residues. In nucleotides, the CDR3 is TGTGCCAGCAGTCTCAGAGGCTCTGGCAATCAGCCCCAGCATTTT. Its translation: CASSLRGSGNQPQHF.

Comments on this clone: This same CDR3 is encoded by further DNA sequences in the sample. This chain connects TRBV7-3 to TRBJ2-5; D assignment may be TRBD1 or TRBD2 (5 bases each). CDR3 size: 13 residues. CDR1 is SGHTA, CDR2 FQGTGA, per germline. Deletions cut 3 bases from V and 3 bases from J, with 8 bases between. This chain's CDR3 is CASSLGVEETQYF. The DNA of the CDR3 is TGTGCCAGCAGCTTGGGGGTGGAAGAGACCCAGTACTTC.

V usage is TRBV30 and J usage is TRBJ2-7; D remains ambiguous. The germline CDR1 and CDR2 sequences are GTSNPN and SVGIG (reference sequence). The V end lost 1 base, the J end lost 3 bases, and 7 bases lay between the germline ends. This CDR3 comprises 12 residues. CDR3 sequence: CAWSGRSYEQYF. As DNA, the CDR3 is TGTGCCTGGAGTGGACGGAGCTACGAGCAGTACTTC.

The chain uses TRBV27 and TRBJ2-1; tentatively, D is TRBD2 (5 bases). The CDR3 is 16 amino acids. Looked up from germline, CDR1 is MNHEY and CDR2 is SMNVEV (reference sequence). Trimming cost V 5 bases and J 0 bases, with 14 bases left between them. The CDR3 loop is CASSSPTRTSYNEQFF. The CDR3 nucleotides read TGTGCCAGCAGTAGCCCAACTAGAACCTCCTACAATGAGCAGTTCTTC.

The chain recombines TRBV4-1 with TRBJ2-3; the match to TRBD2 covers 10 bases. Per germline, CDR1 MGHRA and CDR2 YSYEKL. The CDR3 extends over 15 amino acids. The V segment lost 4 bases and the J segment 6 bases; nucleotides outside the gene matches: 7. The CDR3 DNA sequence: TGCGCCAGCAGCCCAGCGGGGGGGCCGGGGGATACGCAGTATTTT. It specifies CASSPAGGPGDTQYF.

The chain has TRBV10-3 and TRBJ2-2; D unresolved. Trimming took off 8 bases at V and 6 bases at J, with 10 bases between the two ends. The CDR3 has 12 amino acids. The germline V gene encodes CDR1 ENHRY and CDR2 SYGVKD. CDR3 loop: CAIGPGPGELFF. The CDR3 nucleotides read TGTGCCATCGGCCCGGGTCCCGGGGAGCTGTTTTTT.

The chain recombines TRBV7-9 with TRBJ2-5, with TRBD2 identical over 9 bases. V trimming: 2 bases; J trimming: 2 bases; junction bases outside the gene matches: 6. This CDR3 is 16 amino acids long. Germline V gene data show CDR1 as SEHNR and CDR2 as FQNEAQ (reference sequence). For the CDR3, the DNA is TGTGCCAGCAGCTTATTTGCTAGCGGGACTCAAGAGACCCAGTACTTC. Protein product: CASSLFASGTQETQYF.

This chain joins TRBV28 and TRBJ1-5, with 7 bases that match TRBD1. The CDR3 length is 15 residues. Germline assignment: CDR1 MDHEN and CDR2 SYDVKM. The V segment lost 6 bases and the J segment 4 bases; nucleotides outside the gene matches: 9. CDR3 sequence: CASRSQGQLNQPQHF. The CDR3, as DNA: TGTGCCAGCAGATCCCAGGGACAGCTTAATCAGCCCCAGCATTTT.

This chain joins TRBV15 and TRBJ2-3; no clear D. The CDR3 has 14 residues. V lost 0 bases and J lost 2, with 6 bases in between. CDR1 is LNHNV and CDR2 is YYDKDF in the germline V gene (reference sequence). This chain's CDR3 is CATSRDPHTDTQYF. CDR3 coding DNA: TGTGCCACCAGCAGAGATCCCCACACAGATACGCAGTATTTT.

A word on this clone: At the DNA level, this CDR3 is encoded by other sequences in the same sample as well. The chain combines TRBV14 with TRBJ2-1, with D possibly matching TRBD1 (5 bases). Germline V gene lookup returns CDR1 SGHDN and CDR2 FVKESK. This CDR3 is 13 amino acids long. V lost 0 bases, J lost 6 bases, and 6 bases lay in between. The DNA for the CDR3 is TGTGCCAGCAGCCAAGATAGGGGCAATGAGCAGTTCTTC. Amino acids: CASSQDRGNEQFF.

This chain links TRBV15 with TRBJ2-5, with 7 bases matching TRBD1. Germline V CDR1 and CDR2: LNHNV, YYDKDF (reference sequence). V lost 1 base and J lost 4; bases outside the gene matches: 3. This CDR3 spans 14 amino acids. The CDR3 loop is CATSRAGTVETQYF. In DNA, the CDR3 is TGTGCCACCAGCAGAGCCGGGACAGTAGAGACCCAGTACTTC.

CDR3 nucleotides: TGTGCTAGTGGTTTGGTTGCGGCGGGCAGGGAGGATAACTATGGCTACACCTTC. Amino acid sequence: CASGLVAAGREDNYGYTF. V and J are TRBV12-5 and TRBJ1-2, with D possibly TRBD1 on 5 matching bases. CDR3 length: 18 amino acids. V was shortened by 0 bases and J by 1 base, with 18 bases between the two germline ends. Germline CDR1 reads LGHNT; CDR2 reads FRNRAP.

Of note for this clone: The same CDR3 arises from other DNA sequences in this sample as well. The V gene is TRBV4-1, the J gene TRBJ1-5; perhaps TRBD1 as D (6 bases). Trimming removed 1 base at V and 6 bases at J, with 10 bases between. The germline V gene has CDR1 MGHRA and CDR2 YSYEKL. The CDR3 runs to 14 residues. As DNA, the CDR3 is TGCGCCAGCAGCCAAGCAGGGGTTCCTCAGCCCCAGCATTTT. Translated: CASSQAGVPQPQHF.

The chain links TRBV7-8 to TRBJ1-3, with TRBD1 as a possible D gene (5 bases). Trimming pared 1 base from V and 0 bases from J, leaving 13 bases between. Germline CDR1 is SGHVS and CDR2 is FQNEAQ. The CDR3 is 17 residues long. This chain's CDR3 is CASSLVGGPSSGNTIYF. In DNA, the CDR3 is TGTGCCAGCAGCTTAGTGGGGGGACCTAGCTCTGGAAACACCATATATTTT.

The rearrangement joins TRBV2 to TRBJ1-1, with 7 bases that match TRBD1. The V and J ends lost 7 bases and 0 bases, in that order; junction bases with no gene match: 5. CDR1 and CDR2 (germline): SNHLY, FYNNEI. The CDR3 length is 14 residues. CDR3 DNA: TGTGCCAGCAATTACCAGGGGGTGAACACTGAAGCTTTCTTT. Protein sequence: CASNYQGVNTEAFF.

The J gene is TRBJ2-7, the V gene TRBV4-1, with a weak D call TRBD2 (7 bases). Trimming stripped 1 base from V and 2 bases from J, with 18 bases between. The CDR3 extends over 17 amino acids. The germline gives CDR1 MGHRA, CDR2 YSYEKL. The CDR3 nucleotides read TGCGCCAGCAGCCAAGGGGTAAGGGAGGGGGGTACCTACGAGCAGTACTTC. It encodes CASSQGVREGGTYEQYF.

The chain couples TRBV18 to TRBJ1-6, with TRBD1 matching over 8 bases. The CDR3 contains 16 residues. Looked up from germline, CDR1 is KGHSH and CDR2 is LQKENI. V was clipped by 5 bases and J by 6 bases; unmatched bases: 9. The CDR3 protein is CASSSSIQGANSPLHF. The CDR3 DNA sequence: TGTGCCAGCTCATCGTCCATCCAGGGGGCTAATTCACCCCTCCACTTT.

This chain uses TRBV18 with TRBJ2-5; D not certain. This CDR3 spans 12 amino acids. In germline, CDR1 is KGHSH, CDR2 LQKENI. Between the trimmed V and J ends, which lost 5 bases and 5 bases, there was a span of 9 bases. This chain's CDR3 is CASSSQMETQYF. For the CDR3, the DNA is TGTGCCAGCTCATCTCAGATGGAGACCCAGTACTTC.

The chain recombines TRBV5-4 with TRBJ1-3; possibly TRBD1 for D (5 bases). The V gene lost 4 bases and the J gene lost 4 bases, with 21 bases spanning the gap. CDR1 and CDR2 from the germline V gene are SGHNT and YYREEE (reference sequence). The CDR3 is 17 amino acids. The CDR3 protein is CASSPAGAPAAGNTIYF. The CDR3, as DNA: TGTGCCAGCAGCCCGGCCGGGGCCCCGGCAGCCGGAAACACCATATATTTT.

The chain has TRBV5-1 and TRBJ1-4, with TRBD1 matching 10 bases. The germline CDR1 and CDR2 sequences are SGHRS and YFSETQ. With 4 bases clipped from V and 3 bases from J, the junction kept 9 bases outside the gene matches. The length of the CDR3 is 17 residues. The CDR3 loop is CASSPSRQGAANEKLFF. CDR3 nucleotides: TGCGCCAGCAGCCCATCACGACAGGGGGCGGCTAATGAAAAACTGTTTTTT.

The chain employs TRBV7-8 and TRBJ2-7, with a weak D call TRBD2 (6 bases). This CDR3 region has 15 residues. Germline loops: CDR1 SGHVS, CDR2 FQNEAQ. V was shortened by 5 bases and J by 4 bases, with 18 bases between the two germline ends. CDR3 protein: CASSPRDSGQYEQYF. CDR3 DNA sequence: TGTGCCAGCAGCCCCCGGGACTCAGGCCAGTACGAGCAGTACTTC. Full variable domain (missing parts from reference TRBV7-8 and TRBJ2-7): GAGVSQSPRYKVAKRGQDVALRCDPISGHVSLFWYQQALGQGPEFLTYFQNEAQLDKSGLPSDRFFAERPEGSVSTLKIQRTQQEDSAVYLCASSPRDSGQYEQYFGPGTRLTVT.

Only one count was recorded for this clone. The chain has TRBV4-1 and TRBJ2-7; 7 positions match TRBD1. Unmatched junction bases numbered 5, after V lost 4 bases and J lost 2 bases. The length of the CDR3 is 14 residues. Per the germline V gene, CDR1 is MGHRA and CDR2 is YSYEKL. The CDR3 protein is CASSLGTVPYEQYF. CDR3 sequence (DNA): TGCGCCAGCAGCCTGGGGACAGTTCCCTACGAGCAGTACTTC.